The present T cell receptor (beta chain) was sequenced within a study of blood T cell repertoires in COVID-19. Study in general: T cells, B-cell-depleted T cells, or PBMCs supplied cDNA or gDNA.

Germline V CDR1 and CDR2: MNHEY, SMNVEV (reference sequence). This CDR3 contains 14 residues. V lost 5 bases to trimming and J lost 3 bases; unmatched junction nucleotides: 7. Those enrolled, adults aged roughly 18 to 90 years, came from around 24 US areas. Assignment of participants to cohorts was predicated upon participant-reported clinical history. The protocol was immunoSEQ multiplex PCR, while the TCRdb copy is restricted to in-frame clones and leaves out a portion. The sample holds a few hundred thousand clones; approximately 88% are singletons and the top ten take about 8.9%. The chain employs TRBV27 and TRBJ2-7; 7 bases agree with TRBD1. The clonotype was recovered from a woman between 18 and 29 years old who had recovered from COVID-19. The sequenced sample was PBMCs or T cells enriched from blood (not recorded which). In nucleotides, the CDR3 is TGTGCCAGCAGTCCCTTAGGACAGGTCTACGAGCAGTACTTC. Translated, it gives CASSPLGQVYEQYF.